The sequence of this T cell receptor beta chain was determined in a study of shared clonotypes between healthy human individuals. Study-level information: The cohort had two women and a few men, ages 18 to 49. Whole-study findings and limits: Relative to their counterparts shared across all four donors, non-shared clonotypes exhibited diminished generation probabilities. Naive CD4 clonotypes were shared across a few donors at about 5.3%.

The naive CD8 population came from CD45RO-negative cells selected for CCR7, without terminally differentiated effector memory CD45RA+ cells. Healthy adults negative for HIV, lacking recent acute infections or vaccinations, served as donors. About this clone: Antigen unknown.

Data came from immunoSEQ multiplex PCR; TCRdb stores just in-frame clones and leaves some out. The table lists about 2,200,000 clones, under 95% of them singletons. CDR1 LGHNA and CDR2 YNFKEQ come from the germline V gene. CDR3 length: 15 amino acids. Trimming pared 0 bases from V and 8 bases from J, leaving 14 bases between. This TCR was sampled from a man younger than 30 in good health. Some clones in this sample may be carry-over from other donors' samples. The gene calls are TRBV4-2 and TRBJ2-1; tentatively, D is TRBD1 or TRBD2 (5 bases each). The sequencing sample was made of naive CD8+ T cells from PBMCs. The CDR3 nucleotides read TGTGCCAGCAGCCAAGAAGGGACCCTGTCCCATGAGCAGTTCTTC. As protein: CASSQEGTLSHEQFF.